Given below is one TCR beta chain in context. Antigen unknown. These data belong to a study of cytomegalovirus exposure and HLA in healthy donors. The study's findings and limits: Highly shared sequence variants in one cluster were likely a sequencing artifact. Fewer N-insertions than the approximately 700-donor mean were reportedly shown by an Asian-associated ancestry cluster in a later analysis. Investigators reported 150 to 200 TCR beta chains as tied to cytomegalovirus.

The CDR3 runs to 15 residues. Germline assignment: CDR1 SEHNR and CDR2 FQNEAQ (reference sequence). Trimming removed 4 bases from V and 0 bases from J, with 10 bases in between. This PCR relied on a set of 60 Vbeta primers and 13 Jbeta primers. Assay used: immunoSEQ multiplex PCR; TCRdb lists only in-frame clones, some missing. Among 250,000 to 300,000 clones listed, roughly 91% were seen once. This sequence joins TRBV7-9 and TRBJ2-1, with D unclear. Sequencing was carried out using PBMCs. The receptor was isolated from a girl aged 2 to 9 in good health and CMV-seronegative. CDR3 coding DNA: TGTGCCAGCAGCTGGATTAGGAGCTCCTACAATGAGCAGTTCTTC. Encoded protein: CASSWIRSSYNEQFF.